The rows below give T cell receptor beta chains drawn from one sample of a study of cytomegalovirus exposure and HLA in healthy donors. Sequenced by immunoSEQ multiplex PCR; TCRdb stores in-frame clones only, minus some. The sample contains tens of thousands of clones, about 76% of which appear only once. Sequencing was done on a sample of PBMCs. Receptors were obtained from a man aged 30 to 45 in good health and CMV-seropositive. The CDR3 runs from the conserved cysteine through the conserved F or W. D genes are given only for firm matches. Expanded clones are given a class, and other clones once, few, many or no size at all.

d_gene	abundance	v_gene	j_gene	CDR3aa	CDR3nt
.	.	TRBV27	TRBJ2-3	CASSPGGGYTDTQYF	TGTGCCAGCAGTCCAGGAGGGGGCTACACAGATACGCAGTATTTT
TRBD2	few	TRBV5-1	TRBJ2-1	CASKQTSSTYNEQFF	TGCGCCAGCAAACAGACTAGCTCGACCTACAATGAGCAGTTCTTC
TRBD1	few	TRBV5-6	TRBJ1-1	CASSLSGQGALTEAFF	TGTGCCAGCAGCTTATCGGGACAGGGGGCTCTCACTGAAGCTTTCTTT
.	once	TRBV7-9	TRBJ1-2	CASSQYGYTF	TGTGCCAGCAGCCAATATGGCTACACCTTC
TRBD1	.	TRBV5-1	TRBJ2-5	CASSAGTGKRETQYF	TGCGCCAGCAGCGCTGGGACAGGAAAAAGAGAGACCCAGTACTTC
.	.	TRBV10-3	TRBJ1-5	CAISESEMDSSDSNQPQHF	TGTGCCATCAGTGAGTCGGAGATGGACAGCAGTGATAGCAATCAGCCCCAGCATTTT
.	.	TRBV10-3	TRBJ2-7	CAISSGLSYEQYF	TGTGCCATCAGCTCGGGACTTTCCTACGAGCAGTACTTC
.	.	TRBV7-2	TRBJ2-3	CASSLGTYTDTQYF	TGTGCCAGCAGCTTAGGGACATACACAGATACGCAGTATTTT
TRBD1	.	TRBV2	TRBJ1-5	CASSDPHDRVDNQPQHF	TGTGCCAGCAGTGATCCCCACGACAGGGTTGACAATCAGCCCCAGCATTTT
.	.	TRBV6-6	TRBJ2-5	CASSPQRGPQYF	TGTGCCAGCAGCCCGCAAAGAGGGCCCCAGTACTTC
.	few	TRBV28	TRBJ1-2	CASSSGKRVGYTF	TGTGCCAGCAGTTCCGGGAAACGGGTTGGCTACACCTTC
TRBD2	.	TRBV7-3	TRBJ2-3	CASSSSRGGRLTQYF	TGTGCCAGCAGCTCAAGCCGGGGGGGCCGTCTGACGCAGTATTTT
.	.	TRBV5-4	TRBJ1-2	CASSFNSLSYGYTF	TGTGCCAGCAGCTTTAACAGCCTTTCCTATGGCTACACCTTC
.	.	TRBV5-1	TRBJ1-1	CASSLHVKTGAAFF	TGCGCCAGCAGCTTGCACGTAAAGACAGGCGCAGCTTTCTTT
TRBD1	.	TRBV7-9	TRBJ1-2	CASSLEILSGTADGYTF	TGTGCCAGCAGCTTAGAGATCCTCTCCGGGACAGCAGATGGCTACACCTTC
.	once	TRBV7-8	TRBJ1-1	CASSLGTLTEAFF	TGTGCCAGCAGCTTGGGGACTCTCACTGAAGCTTTCTTT
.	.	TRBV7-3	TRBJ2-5	CASSLLGPAASIQETQYF	TGTGCCAGCAGCTTACTAGGCCCAGCGGCTTCCATTCAAGAGACCCAGTACTTC
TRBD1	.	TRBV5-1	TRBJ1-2	CASSFIDPGQGRGGYTF	TGCGCCAGCAGCTTTATAGATCCGGGACAGGGAAGAGGTGGCTACACCTTC
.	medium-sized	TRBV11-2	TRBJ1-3	CASSLVTGFGNTIYF	TGTGCCAGCAGCTTAGTGACGGGGTTCGGAAACACCATATATTTT
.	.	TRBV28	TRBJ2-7	CASSSRRAPYEQYF	TGTGCCAGCAGTTCGCGCAGGGCCCCCTACGAGCAGTACTTC
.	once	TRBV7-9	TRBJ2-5	CSSSFFVGSQETQYF	TGTTCCAGCAGCTTCTTCGTTGGCTCCCAAGAGACCCAGTACTTC
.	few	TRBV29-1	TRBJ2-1	CSVEDLSRSSYNEQFF	TGCAGCGTTGAAGATCTTTCCCGGAGCTCCTACAATGAGCAGTTCTTC
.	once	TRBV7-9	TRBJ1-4	CASSLSGLGNEKLFF	TGTGCCAGCAGCTTATCAGGGCTCGGTAATGAAAAACTGTTTTTT
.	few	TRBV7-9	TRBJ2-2	CASSLGVTGNTGELFF	TGTGCCAGCAGCTTAGGGGTGACAGGAAACACCGGGGAGCTGTTTTTT
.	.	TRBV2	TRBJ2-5	CASSGHQGVLETQYF	TGTGCCAGCAGTGGGCATCAGGGCGTATTGGAGACCCAGTACTTC
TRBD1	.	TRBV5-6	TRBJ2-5	CASSWGQVQETQYF	TGTGCCAGCAGCTGGGGACAGGTCCAAGAGACCCAGTACTTC
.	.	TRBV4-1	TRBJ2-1	CASSQDGVYNEQFF	TGCGCCAGCAGCCAAGATGGAGTCTACAATGAGCAGTTCTTC
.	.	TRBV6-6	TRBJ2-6	CASSAWGAGANVLTF	TGTGCCAGCAGTGCCTGGGGCGCCGGGGCCAACGTCCTGACTTTC
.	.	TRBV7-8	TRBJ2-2	CASSLALRGKTGELFF	TGTGCCAGCAGCTTAGCGCTAAGGGGAAAAACCGGGGAGCTGTTTTTT
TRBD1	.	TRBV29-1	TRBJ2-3	CSVPGTGGTDTQYF	TGCAGCGTTCCCGGGACAGGGGGCACAGATACGCAGTATTTT
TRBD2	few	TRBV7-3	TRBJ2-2	CASSSTSGGLTGELFF	TGTGCCAGCAGCTCGACTAGCGGGGGGCTCACCGGGGAGCTGTTTTTT
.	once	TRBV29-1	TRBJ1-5	CSVGGHDGNQPQHF	TGCAGCGTCGGTGGACACGACGGCAATCAGCCCCAGCATTTT
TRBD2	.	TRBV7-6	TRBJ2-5	CASSLGTITKETQYF	TGTGCCAGCAGCCTCGGGACTATCACCAAAGAGACCCAGTACTTC
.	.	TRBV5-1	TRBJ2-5	CASSLGASAQETQYF	TGCGCCAGCAGCTTGGGGGCTAGCGCCCAAGAGACCCAGTACTTC
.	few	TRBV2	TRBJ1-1	CASSEWRSTEAFF	TGTGCCAGCAGTGAATGGAGGAGCACTGAAGCTTTCTTT
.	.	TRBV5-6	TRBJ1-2	CASSLGLNYGYTF	TGTGCCAGCAGCTTAGGACTTAACTATGGCTACACCTTC
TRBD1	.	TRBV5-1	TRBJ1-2	CASSLDHRGSYTF	TGCGCCAGCAGCTTGGACCACAGGGGGAGCTACACCTTC
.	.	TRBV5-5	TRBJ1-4	CASSLPLTEGEKLFF	TGTGCCAGCAGCTTACCGCTCACAGAGGGTGAAAAACTGTTTTTT
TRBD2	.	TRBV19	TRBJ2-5	CASSPRGSGKETQYF	TGTGCCAGTAGTCCCCGGGGTAGCGGGAAGGAGACCCAGTACTTC
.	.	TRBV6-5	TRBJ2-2	CASKSGQSTGELFF	TGTGCCAGCAAGAGCGGACAGTCCACCGGGGAGCTGTTTTTT
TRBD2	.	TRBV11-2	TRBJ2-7	CASSSGTSGSYEQYF	TGTGCCAGCAGCTCGGGGACTAGCGGTTCCTACGAGCAGTACTTC
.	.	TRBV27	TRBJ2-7	CASSKGSSSYEQYF	TGTGCCAGCAGCAAGGGGTCTTCGTCCTACGAGCAGTACTTC
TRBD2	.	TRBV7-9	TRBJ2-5	CASSPRGEETQYF	TGTGCCAGCAGCCCACGGGGGGAAGAGACCCAGTACTTC
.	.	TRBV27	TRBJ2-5	CASSKTRETQYF	TGTGCCAGCAGTAAGACTAGAGAGACCCAGTACTTC
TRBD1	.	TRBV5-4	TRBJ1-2	CASSDRDSYGYTF	TGTGCCAGCAGCGACCGGGACAGCTATGGCTACACCTTC
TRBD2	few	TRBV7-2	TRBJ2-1	CASSSYHLAGNEQFF	TGTGCCAGCAGCTCCTACCACCTAGCGGGCAATGAGCAGTTCTTC
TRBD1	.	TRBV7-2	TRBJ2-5	CASSWGQGGETQYF	TGTGCCAGCAGCTGGGGACAGGGGGGAGAGACCCAGTACTTC
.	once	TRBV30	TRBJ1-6	CAWSGNRDSPLHF	TGTGCCTGGAGTGGAAACAGAGATTCACCCCTCCACTTT
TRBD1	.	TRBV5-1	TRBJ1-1	CASSPQGPGNTEAFF	TGCGCCAGCAGCCCACAGGGGCCGGGGAACACTGAAGCTTTCTTT
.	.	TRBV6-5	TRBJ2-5	CASSYSMGGETQYF	TGTGCCAGCAGTTACTCGATGGGGGGAGAGACCCAGTACTTC
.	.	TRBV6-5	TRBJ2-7	CASSYSPGNQQYF	TGTGCCAGCAGTTACTCCCCAGGAAACCAGCAGTACTTC
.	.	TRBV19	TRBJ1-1	CASSIGRHTEAFF	TGTGCCAGTAGTATAGGGCGGCACACTGAAGCTTTCTTT
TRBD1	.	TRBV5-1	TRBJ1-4	CASSSAGQGLGNEKLFF	TGCGCCAGCAGCTCCGCTGGACAGGGGCTAGGGAATGAAAAACTGTTTTTT
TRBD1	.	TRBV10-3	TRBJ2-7	CAISGDRYSYEQYF	TGTGCCATCAGTGGGGACAGATACTCCTACGAGCAGTACTTC
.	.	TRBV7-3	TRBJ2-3	CASSLWSGDTQYF	TGTGCCAGCAGCTTATGGTCGGGAGATACGCAGTATTTT
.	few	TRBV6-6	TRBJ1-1	CASSYSTALPEAFF	TGTGCCAGCAGTTACTCGACAGCCCTGCCTGAAGCTTTCTTT
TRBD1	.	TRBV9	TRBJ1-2	CASNAPGQGLSGYTF	TGTGCCAGCAACGCCCCGGGACAGGGGCTCAGTGGCTACACCTTC
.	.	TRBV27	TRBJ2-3	CASRGVTDTQYF	TGTGCCAGCCGCGGGGTTACAGATACGCAGTATTTT
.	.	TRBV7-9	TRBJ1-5	CSSSLEAGASQPQHF	TGTTCCAGCAGCTTAGAAGCAGGGGCCAGTCAGCCCCAGCATTTT
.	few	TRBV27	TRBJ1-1	CASSPRWRQGTEAFF	TGTGCCAGCAGTCCCCGGTGGCGGCAGGGCACTGAAGCTTTCTTT